These 5 T cell receptor beta chains originate from one sample sequenced in a study of cytomegalovirus exposure and HLA in healthy donors. PCR involved 60 Vbeta and 13 Jbeta primers. Here immunoSEQ multiplex PCR was the method, and the copy in TCRdb shows in-frame clones only, minus some. The sample has some 140,000 clones, about 85% seen once. The sample comprised PBMCs. The receptors were sampled from a female donor in good health and CMV-seronegative.

The V gene is TRBV9, the J gene TRBJ1-4; 9 bases map to TRBD1. The CDR3 sequence is 14 residues long. CDR1 is SGDLS, CDR2 YYNGEE, per germline. The trim removed 3 bases at V and 6 bases at J, leaving 3 bases unmatched. The CDR3 nucleotides read TGTGCCAGCAGCGCCGGGACAGGGCATGAAAAACTGTTTTTT. Translated: CASSAGTGHEKLFF.

The chain couples TRBV15 to TRBJ2-7; 9 bases align to TRBD2. Germline V gene sequence: CDR1 LNHNV, CDR2 YYDKDF (reference sequence). V lost 3 bases and J lost 1; bases outside the gene matches: 13. CDR3 length: 18 amino acids. The DNA of the CDR3 is TGTGCCACCAGCAGGGATCCCGGGGCTAGCGGGAAGTCCTACGAGCAGTACTTC. It translates to CATSRDPGASGKSYEQYF.

The rearrangement uses TRBV4-1 and TRBJ1-3; perhaps TRBD1 as D (5 bases). This CDR3 contains 16 residues. V was cut by 5 bases and J by 5 bases, with 19 bases left in between. Per germline, CDR1 MGHRA and CDR2 YSYEKL. CDR3 coding DNA: TGCGCCAGCAGCGCAACTGGCGGGGCCCGGAGAAACACCATATATTTT. It translates to CASSATGGARRNTIYF.

The chain couples TRBV9 to TRBJ2-3; 7 bases are shared with TRBD2. Trimming took 0 bases from V and 1 from J; bases not matched to a gene: 5. This CDR3 region has 16 residues. Looked up from germline, CDR1 is SGDLS and CDR2 is YYNGEE. CDR3 protein: CASSVDGAGGTDTQYF. The CDR3 coding sequence is TGTGCCAGCAGCGTAGATGGGGCGGGGGGCACAGATACGCAGTATTTT.

V is TRBV9 and J is TRBJ2-7; tentatively, D is TRBD1 (5 bases). Trimming took off 0 bases at V and 5 bases at J, with 9 bases between the two ends. CDR3 size: 13 residues. Germline V lookup: CDR1 SGDLS, CDR2 YYNGEE. CDR3 bases: TGTGCCAGCAGCGTAGAAGGACATAACGAGCAGTACTTC. This codes for CASSVEGHNEQYF. The variable domain in full, with the rest retrieved from reference TRBV9 and TRBJ2-7, is DSGVTQTPKHLITATGQRVTLRCSPRSGDLSVYWYQQSLDQGLQFLIQYYNGEERAKGNILERFSAQQFPDLHSELNLSSLELGDSALYFCASSVEGHNEQYFGPGTRLTVT.